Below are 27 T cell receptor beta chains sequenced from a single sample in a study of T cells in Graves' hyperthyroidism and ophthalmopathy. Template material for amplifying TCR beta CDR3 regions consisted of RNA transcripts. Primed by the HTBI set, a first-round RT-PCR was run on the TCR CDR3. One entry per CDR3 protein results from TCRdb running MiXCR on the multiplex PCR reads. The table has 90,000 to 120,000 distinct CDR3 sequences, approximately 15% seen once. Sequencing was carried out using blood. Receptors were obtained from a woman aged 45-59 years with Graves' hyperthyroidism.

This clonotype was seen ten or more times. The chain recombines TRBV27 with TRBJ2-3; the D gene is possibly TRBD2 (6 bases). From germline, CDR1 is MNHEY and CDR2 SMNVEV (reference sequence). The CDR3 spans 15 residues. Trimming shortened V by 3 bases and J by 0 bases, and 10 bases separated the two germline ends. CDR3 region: CASSFVAESTDTQYF. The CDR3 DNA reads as TGTGCCAGCAGTTTTGTAGCGGAAAGCACAGATACGCAGTATTTT.

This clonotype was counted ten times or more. The CDR3 sequence is CATARGTGMGDEQFF. The CDR3 DNA is TGTGCCACCGCCCGGGGGACAGGGATGGGCGATGAGCAGTTCTTC. V is TRBV14 and J is TRBJ2-1; TRBD1 matches 9 bases. Germline V gene data show CDR1 as SGHDN and CDR2 as FVKESK. The trim removed 10 bases at V and 8 bases at J, leaving 15 bases unmatched. This CDR3 spans 15 amino acids.

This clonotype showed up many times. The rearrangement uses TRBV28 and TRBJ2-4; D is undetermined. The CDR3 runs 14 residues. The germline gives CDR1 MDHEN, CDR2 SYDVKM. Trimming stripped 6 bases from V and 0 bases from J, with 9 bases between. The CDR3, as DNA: TGTGCCAGCAGCCGGGTGATAGCCAAAAACATTCAGTACTTC. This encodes CASSRVIAKNIQYF.

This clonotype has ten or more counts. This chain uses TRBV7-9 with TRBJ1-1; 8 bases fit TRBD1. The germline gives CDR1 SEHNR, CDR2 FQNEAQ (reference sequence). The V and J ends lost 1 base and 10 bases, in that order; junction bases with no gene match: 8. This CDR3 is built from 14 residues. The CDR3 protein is CASSLVGATGAAFF. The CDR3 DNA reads TGTGCCAGCAGCTTAGTGGGTGCGACAGGGGCAGCTTTCTTT.

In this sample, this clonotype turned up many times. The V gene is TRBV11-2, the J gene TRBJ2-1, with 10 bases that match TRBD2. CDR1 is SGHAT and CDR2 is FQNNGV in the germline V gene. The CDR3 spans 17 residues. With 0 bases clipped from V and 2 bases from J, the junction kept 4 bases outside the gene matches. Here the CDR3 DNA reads TGTGCCAGCAGCTTAGAAGGACTAGCGGCCCCCTACAATGAGCAGTTCTTC. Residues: CASSLEGLAAPYNEQFF.

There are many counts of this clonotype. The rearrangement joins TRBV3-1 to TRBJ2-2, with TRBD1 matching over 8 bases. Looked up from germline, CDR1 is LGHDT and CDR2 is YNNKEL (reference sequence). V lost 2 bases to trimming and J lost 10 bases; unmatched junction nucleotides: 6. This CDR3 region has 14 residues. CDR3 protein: CASSQPSGGKELFF. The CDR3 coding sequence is TGTGCCAGCAGCCAACCGTCAGGGGGCAAGGAGCTGTTTTTT.

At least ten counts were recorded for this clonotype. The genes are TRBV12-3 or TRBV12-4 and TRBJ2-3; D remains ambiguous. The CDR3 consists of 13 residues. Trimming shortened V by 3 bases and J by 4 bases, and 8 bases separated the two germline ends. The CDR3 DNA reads TGTGCCAGCAGTTTTCTACGGGCAGATACGCAGTATTTT. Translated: CASSFLRADTQYF.

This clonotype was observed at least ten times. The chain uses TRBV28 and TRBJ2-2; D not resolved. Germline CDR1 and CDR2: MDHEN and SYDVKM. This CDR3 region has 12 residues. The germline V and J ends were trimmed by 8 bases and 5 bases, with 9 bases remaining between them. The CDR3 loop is CASGIRTGELFF. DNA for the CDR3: TGTGCCAGCGGAATCCGGACCGGGGAGCTGTTTTTT. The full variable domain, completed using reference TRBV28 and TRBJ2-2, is DVKVTQSSRYLVKRTGEKVFLECVQDMDHENMFWYRQDPGLGLRLIYFSYDVKMKEKGDIPEGYSVSREKKERFSLILESASTNQTSMYLCASGIRTGELFFGEGSRLTVL.

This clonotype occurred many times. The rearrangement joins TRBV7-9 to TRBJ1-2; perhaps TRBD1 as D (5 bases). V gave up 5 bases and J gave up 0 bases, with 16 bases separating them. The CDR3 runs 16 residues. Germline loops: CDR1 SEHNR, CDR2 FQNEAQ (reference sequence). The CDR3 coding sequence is TGTGCCAGCAGCCTAATAGACAGAACAGCTAACTATGGCTACACCTTC. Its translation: CASSLIDRTANYGYTF. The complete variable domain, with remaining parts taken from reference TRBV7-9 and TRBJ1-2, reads DTGVSQNPRHKITKRGQNVTFRCDPISEHNRLYWYRQTLGQGPEFLTYFQNEAQLEKSRLLSDRFSAERPKGSFSTLEIQRTEQGDSAMYLCASSLIDRTANYGYTFGSGTRLTVV.

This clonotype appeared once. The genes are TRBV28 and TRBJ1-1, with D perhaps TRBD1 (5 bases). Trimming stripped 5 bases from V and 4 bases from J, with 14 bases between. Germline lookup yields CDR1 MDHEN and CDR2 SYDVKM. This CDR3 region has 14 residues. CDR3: CASSTPTVTTEAFF. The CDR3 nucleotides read TGTGCCAGCAGTACCCCGACAGTAACCACTGAAGCTTTCTTT.

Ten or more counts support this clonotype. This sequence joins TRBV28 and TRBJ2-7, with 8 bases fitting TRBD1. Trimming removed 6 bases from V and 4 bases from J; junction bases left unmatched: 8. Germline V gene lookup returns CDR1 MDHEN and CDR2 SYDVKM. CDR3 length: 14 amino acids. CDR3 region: CASSPRTGQYEQYF. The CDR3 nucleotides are TGTGCCAGCAGCCCTCGGACAGGGCAGTACGAGCAGTACTTC.

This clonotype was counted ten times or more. The CDR3 loop reads CASSAGGQETQYF. The CDR3, as DNA: TGTGCCAGCAGCGCCGGGGGGCAAGAGACCCAGTACTTC. The V gene is TRBV9, the J gene TRBJ2-5; the match to TRBD2 covers 7 bases. Germline V gene lookup returns CDR1 SGDLS and CDR2 YYNGEE. With V trimmed by 3 bases and J by 2 bases, 1 base remained unmatched. The CDR3 sequence is 13 residues long.

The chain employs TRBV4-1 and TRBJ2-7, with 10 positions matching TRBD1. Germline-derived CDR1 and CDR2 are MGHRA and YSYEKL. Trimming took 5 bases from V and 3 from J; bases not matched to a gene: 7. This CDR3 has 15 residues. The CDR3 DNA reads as TGCGCCAGCAGCTCCCGGGACAGGGGTAGCTACGAGCAGTACTTC. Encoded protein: CASSSRDRGSYEQYF.

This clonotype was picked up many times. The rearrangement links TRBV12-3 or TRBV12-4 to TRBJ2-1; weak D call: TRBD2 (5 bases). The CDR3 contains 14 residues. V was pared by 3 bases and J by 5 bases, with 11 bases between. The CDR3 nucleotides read TGTGCCAGCAGTTTTAGAGGGCGGCACAATGAGCAGTTCTTC. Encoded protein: CASSFRGRHNEQFF.

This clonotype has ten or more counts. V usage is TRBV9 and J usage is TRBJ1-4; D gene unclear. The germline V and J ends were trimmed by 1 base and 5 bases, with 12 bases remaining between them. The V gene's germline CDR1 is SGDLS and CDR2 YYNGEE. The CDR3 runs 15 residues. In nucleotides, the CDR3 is TGTGCCAGCAGCGTATCGGGCCAGGAGAATGAAAAACTGTTTTTT. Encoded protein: CASSVSGQENEKLFF. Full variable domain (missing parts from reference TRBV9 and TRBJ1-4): DSGVTQTPKHLITATGQRVTLRCSPRSGDLSVYWYQQSLDQGLQFLIQYYNGEERAKGNILERFSAQQFPDLHSELNLSSLELGDSALYFCASSVSGQENEKLFFGSGTQLSVL.

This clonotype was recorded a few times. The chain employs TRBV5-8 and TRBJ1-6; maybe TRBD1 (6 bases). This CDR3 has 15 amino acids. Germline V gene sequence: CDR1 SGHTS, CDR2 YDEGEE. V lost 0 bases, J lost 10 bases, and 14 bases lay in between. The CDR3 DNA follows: TGTGCCAGCAGCTTGGGGGGGCCAGCGAGCTCACCCCTCCACTTT. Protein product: CASSLGGPASSPLHF.

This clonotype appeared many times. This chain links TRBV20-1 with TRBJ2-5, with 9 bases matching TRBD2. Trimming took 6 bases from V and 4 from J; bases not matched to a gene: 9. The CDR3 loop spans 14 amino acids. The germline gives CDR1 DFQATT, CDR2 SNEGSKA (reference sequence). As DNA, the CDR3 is TGCAGTGCCCCGATAGCGGGAGCGGCAGAGACCCAGTACTTC. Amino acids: CSAPIAGAAETQYF.

The CDR3 DNA reads as TGTGCCAGCAGCCCCGGCACAGCCATCACCGGGGAGCTGTTTTTT. Translation gives CASSPGTAITGELFF. V and J are TRBV5-6 and TRBJ2-2; D unclear. Trimming stripped 4 bases from V and 4 bases from J, with 14 bases between. CDR1 SGHDT and CDR2 YYEEEE come from the germline V gene. This CDR3 comprises 15 residues.

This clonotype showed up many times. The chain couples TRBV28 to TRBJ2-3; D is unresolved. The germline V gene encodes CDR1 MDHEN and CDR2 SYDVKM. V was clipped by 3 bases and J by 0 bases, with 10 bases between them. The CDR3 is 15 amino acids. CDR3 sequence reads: CASSFGSFSTDTQYF. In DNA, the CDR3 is TGTGCCAGCAGTTTCGGAAGTTTTAGCACAGATACGCAGTATTTT. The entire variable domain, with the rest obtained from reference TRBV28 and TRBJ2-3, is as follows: DVKVTQSSRYLVKRTGEKVFLECVQDMDHENMFWYRQDPGLGLRLIYFSYDVKMKEKGDIPEGYSVSREKKERFSLILESASTNQTSMYLCASSFGSFSTDTQYFGPGTRLTVL.

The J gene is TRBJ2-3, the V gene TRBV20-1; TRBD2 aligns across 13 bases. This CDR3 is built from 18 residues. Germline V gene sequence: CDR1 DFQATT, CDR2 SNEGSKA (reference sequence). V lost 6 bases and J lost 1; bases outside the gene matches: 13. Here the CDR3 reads CSAPGTGTSGIRTDTQYF. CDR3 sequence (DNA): TGCAGTGCCCCCGGGACCGGGACTAGCGGGATACGCACAGATACGCAGTATTTT.

The CDR3 here is CASSDGQGAYGYTF. DNA for the CDR3: TGTGCCAGCAGTGATGGACAGGGGGCTTATGGCTACACCTTC. The rearrangement uses TRBV2 and TRBJ1-2; 11 nucleotides match TRBD1. Losses at the gene ends were 3 bases for V and 5 bases for J; bases not matched to a gene: 2. This CDR3 comprises 14 residues. Germline assignment: CDR1 SNHLY and CDR2 FYNNEI.

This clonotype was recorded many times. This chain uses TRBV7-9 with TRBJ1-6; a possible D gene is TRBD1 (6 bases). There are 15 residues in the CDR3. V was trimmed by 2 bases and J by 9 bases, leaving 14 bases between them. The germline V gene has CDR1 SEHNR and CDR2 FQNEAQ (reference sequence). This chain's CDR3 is CASSLTGGGGSPLHF. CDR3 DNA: TGTGCCAGCAGCTTAACGGGGGGAGGGGGTTCACCCCTCCACTTT. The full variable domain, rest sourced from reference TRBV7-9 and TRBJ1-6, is DTGVSQNPRHKITKRGQNVTFRCDPISEHNRLYWYRQTLGQGPEFLTYFQNEAQLEKSRLLSDRFSAERPKGSFSTLEIQRTEQGDSAMYLCASSLTGGGGSPLHFGNGTRLTVT.

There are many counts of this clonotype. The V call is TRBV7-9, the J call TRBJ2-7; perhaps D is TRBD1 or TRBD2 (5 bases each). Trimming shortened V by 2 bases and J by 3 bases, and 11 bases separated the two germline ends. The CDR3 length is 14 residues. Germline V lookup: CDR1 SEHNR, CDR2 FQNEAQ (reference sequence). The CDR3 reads CASSLLGRHYEQYF. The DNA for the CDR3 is TGTGCCAGCAGCTTACTGGGACGGCACTACGAGCAGTACTTC.

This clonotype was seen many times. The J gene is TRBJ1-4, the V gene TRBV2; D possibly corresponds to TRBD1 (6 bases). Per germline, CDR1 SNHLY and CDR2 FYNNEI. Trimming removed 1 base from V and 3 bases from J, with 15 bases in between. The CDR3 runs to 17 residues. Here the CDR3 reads CASSEGGINRANEKLFF. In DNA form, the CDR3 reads TGTGCCAGCAGTGAAGGGGGGATAAACAGGGCTAATGAAAAACTGTTTTTT.

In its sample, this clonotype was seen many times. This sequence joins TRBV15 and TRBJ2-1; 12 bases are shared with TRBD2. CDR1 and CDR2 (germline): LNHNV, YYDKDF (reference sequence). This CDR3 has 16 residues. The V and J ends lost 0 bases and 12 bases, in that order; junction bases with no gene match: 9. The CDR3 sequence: CATSRDTPSGRAGQFF. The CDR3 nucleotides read TGTGCCACCAGCAGAGATACGCCTAGCGGGAGGGCCGGGCAGTTCTTC.

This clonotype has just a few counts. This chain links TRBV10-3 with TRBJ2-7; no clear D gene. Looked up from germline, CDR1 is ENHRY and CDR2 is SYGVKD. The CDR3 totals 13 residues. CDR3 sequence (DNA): TGCGCCCGATCCGTGCATTGTCTCTACGAGCAGTACGTC. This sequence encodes CARSVHCLYEQYV.

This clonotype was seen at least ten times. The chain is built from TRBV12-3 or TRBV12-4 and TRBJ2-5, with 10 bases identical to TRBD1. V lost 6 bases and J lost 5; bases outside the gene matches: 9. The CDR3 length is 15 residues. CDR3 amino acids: CASRTGTGVWETQYF. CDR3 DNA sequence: TGTGCCAGCAGAACCGGGACAGGGGTTTGGGAGACCCAGTACTTC.